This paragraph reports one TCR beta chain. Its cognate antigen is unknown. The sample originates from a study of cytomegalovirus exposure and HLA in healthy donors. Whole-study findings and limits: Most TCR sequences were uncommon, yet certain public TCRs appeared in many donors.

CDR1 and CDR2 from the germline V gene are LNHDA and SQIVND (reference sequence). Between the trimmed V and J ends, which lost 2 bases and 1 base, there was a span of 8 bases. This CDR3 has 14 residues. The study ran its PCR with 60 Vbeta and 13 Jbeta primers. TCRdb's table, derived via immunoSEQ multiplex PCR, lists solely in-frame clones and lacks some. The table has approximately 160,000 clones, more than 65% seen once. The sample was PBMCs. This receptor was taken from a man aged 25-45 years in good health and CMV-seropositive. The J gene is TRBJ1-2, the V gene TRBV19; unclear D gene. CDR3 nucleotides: TGTGCCAGTAGTATAACTCAATTTAACTATGGCTACACCTTC. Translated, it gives CASSITQFNYGYTF.